This passage covers 27 T cell receptor beta chains from one sample sequenced in a study of a mutant IDH1 vaccine in newly diagnosed glioma. Some clones are missing from TCRdb's copy, which holds only in-frame ones; the method was immunoSEQ multiplex PCR. Of tens of thousands of clones in the sample, roughly 80% were seen once. Their target antigens are unknown. Stated time point: week 5, during vaccination. Each dose of the vaccine consisted of 300 ug of mutant IDH1 20-mer peptide, with topical imiquimod. The starting material was PBMCs, obtained from a glioma patient whose treatment included an IDH1 peptide vaccine. The origin of the receptors is a man between 50 and 59 years old with glioma.

This chain joins TRBV6-1 and TRBJ1-5, with a weak D call TRBD1 (5 bases). This CDR3 is built from 13 residues. The germline CDR1 and CDR2 sequences are MNHNS and SASEGT. Trimming pared 7 bases from V and 1 base from J, leaving 8 bases between. The CDR3 sequence is CASMGESNQPQHF. The CDR3 nucleotides are TGTGCCAGCATGGGGGAGAGCAATCAGCCCCAGCATTTT.

The V call is TRBV27, the J call TRBJ1-1, with 11 bases that match TRBD1. Germline lookup yields CDR1 MNHEY and CDR2 SMNVEV (reference sequence). V gave up 8 bases and J gave up 4 bases; unmatched junction bases: 9. The CDR3 sequence is 15 residues long. CDR3 nucleotide sequence: TGTGCCAGCCGAGGACAGGGGGCGCGGGTCACTGAAGCTTTCTTT. It encodes CASRGQGARVTEAFF.

The J gene is TRBJ2-4, the V gene TRBV13; possibly TRBD1 or TRBD2 for D (5 bases each). The V gene lost 3 bases and the J gene lost 6 bases, with 9 bases spanning the gap. This CDR3 is built from 13 residues. Germline V gene lookup returns CDR1 PRHDT and CDR2 FYEKMQ (reference sequence). CDR3 sequence: CASSFRDRNIQYF. CDR3 sequence (DNA): TGTGCCAGCAGCTTCAGGGACCGAAACATTCAGTACTTC.

V is TRBV7-2 and J is TRBJ2-3; no clear D gene. This CDR3 is 14 amino acids long. Deletions cut 2 bases from V and 0 bases from J, with 6 bases between. The V gene's germline CDR1 is SGHTA and CDR2 FQGNSA. Written as DNA, the CDR3 is TGTGCCAGCAGCTTAAGACACAGCACAGATACGCAGTATTTT. It yields the protein CASSLRHSTDTQYF.

The V and J genes are TRBV5-4 and TRBJ2-3, with 8 bases fitting TRBD2. V trimming: 1 base; J trimming: 1 base; junction bases outside the gene matches: 2. This CDR3 spans 15 amino acids. Germline V lookup: CDR1 SGHNT, CDR2 YYREEE (reference sequence). The CDR3 protein is CASSLLLAGTDTQYF. Written as DNA, the CDR3 is TGTGCCAGCAGCTTGTTACTAGCGGGCACAGATACGCAGTATTTT.

This chain connects TRBV5-1 to TRBJ1-6; no reliable D call. V lost 4 bases to trimming and J lost 8 bases, with 13 bases between them. CDR1 is SGHRS and CDR2 is YFSETQ in the germline V gene. The CDR3 is 14 residues long. Written as DNA, the CDR3 is TGCGCCAGCAGCGACGGCTCGTGGGATTCACCCCTCCACTTT. The encoded protein is CASSDGSWDSPLHF.

The chain carries TRBV7-9 and TRBJ1-6; D is perhaps TRBD1 (6 bases). The V end was cut by 5 bases, the J end by 7 bases, with 15 bases between. The germline gives CDR1 SEHNR, CDR2 FQNEAQ (reference sequence). This CDR3 spans 15 amino acids. The CDR3: CASSPGHKENSPLHF. Written as DNA, the CDR3 is TGTGCCAGCAGCCCGGGACACAAGGAAAATTCACCCCTCCACTTT.

The chain recombines TRBV19 with TRBJ1-1; 8 nucleotides line up with TRBD1. Germline CDR1 and CDR2: LNHDA and SQIVND (reference sequence). The CDR3 is made up of 14 amino acids. The V segment lost 8 bases and the J segment 10 bases; nucleotides outside the gene matches: 15. The CDR3 DNA reads as TGTGCCAGTTCTGACAGGGGTCAATTTAAGAGAGCTTTCTTT. Translated, it gives CASSDRGQFKRAFF.

V is TRBV7-9 and J is TRBJ2-2, with TRBD1 as a possible D gene (6 bases). The ends were cut back, 3 bases at V and 3 bases at J, with 11 bases in the middle. This CDR3 region has 15 residues. CDR1 and CDR2 from the germline V gene are SEHNR and FQNEAQ (reference sequence). CDR3 DNA: TGTGCCAGCAGCTTGCCAGGGGTTGACACCGGGGAGCTGTTTTTT. Protein sequence: CASSLPGVDTGELFF.

This chain's CDR3 is CASSKGPEQYF. The CDR3 DNA reads as TGTGCCAGCAGCAAAGGACCCGAGCAGTACTTC. The gene calls are TRBV5-6 and TRBJ2-7; the D is unclear. The germline V gene has CDR1 SGHDT and CDR2 YYEEEE. This CDR3 comprises 11 residues. Deletions cut 4 bases from V and 6 bases from J, with 8 bases between.

The chain uses TRBV15 and TRBJ1-5, with D hard to call. The CDR3 loop spans 15 amino acids. V was shortened by 0 bases and J by 4 bases, with 10 bases between the two germline ends. Germline lookup yields CDR1 LNHNV and CDR2 YYDKDF (reference sequence). CDR3 in amino acids: CATSRDKGLNQPQHF. CDR3 in DNA: TGTGCCACCAGCAGAGATAAAGGGCTTAATCAGCCCCAGCATTTT.

This rearrangement joins TRBV21-1 to TRBJ1-5; TRBD1, the D gene given by the table, was not confirmed from the DNA. TRBV21-1 is shown as a pseudogene. This CDR3 is built from 16 residues. The CDR3 DNA sequence: TGTGCCAGCAGCAAAGTGGCCAGGGTAATGGTTCAGCCCCAGCATTTT. This sequence encodes CASSKVARVMVQPQHF.

The sample holds a few counts of this clone. The chain uses TRBV7-9 and TRBJ2-2; D uncertain. This CDR3 contains 12 residues. Deletions cut 2 bases from V and 7 bases from J, with 5 bases between. Germline CDR1 is SEHNR and CDR2 is FQNEAQ (reference sequence). For the CDR3, the DNA is TGTGCCAGCAGCTTATCGCTCGGGGAGCTGTTTTTT. It specifies CASSLSLGELFF. The whole variable domain, remainder taken from reference TRBV7-9 and TRBJ2-2, is DTGVSQNPRHKITKRGQNVTFRCDPISEHNRLYWYRQTLGQGPEFLTYFQNEAQLEKSRLLSDRFSAERPKGSFSTLEIQRTEQGDSAMYLCASSLSLGELFFGEGSRLTVL.

The V and J genes are TRBV6-5 and TRBJ2-7; no definite D call. V lost 6 bases, J lost 2 bases, and 11 bases lay in between. The CDR3 is 13 amino acids. The germline gives CDR1 MNHEY, CDR2 SVGAGI. CDR3 sequence (DNA): TGTGCCAGCAGCCCCGAAGGTCCCTACGAGCAGTACTTC. Amino acid sequence: CASSPEGPYEQYF.

This clone has only a few counts. The CDR3 region is CASKERGSTDTQYF. The CDR3 DNA reads as TGTGCCAGCAAGGAGCGAGGTTCCACAGATACGCAGTATTTT. The chain couples TRBV6-6 to TRBJ2-3; D is unresolved. Trimming left V 7 bases short and J 2 bases short, with 13 bases between. Germline CDR1 is MNHNY and CDR2 is SVGAGI (reference sequence). CDR3 length: 14 residues.

V is TRBV5-1 and J is TRBJ2-1, with TRBD2 matching 7 bases. The CDR3 spans 13 residues. The V segment lost 5 bases and the J segment 4 bases; nucleotides outside the gene matches: 3. Germline lookup yields CDR1 SGHRS and CDR2 YFSETQ. DNA for the CDR3: TGCGCCAGCAGGCGGGAGTCGTACAATGAGCAGTTCTTC. The encoded protein is CASRRESYNEQFF.

The chain carries TRBV28 and TRBJ1-1; TRBD1 matches at 8 bases. J gave up 2 bases and V 5 bases, and 7 bases lay outside the gene matches. Per germline, CDR1 MDHEN and CDR2 SYDVKM. The CDR3 consists of 15 residues. CDR3 DNA: TGTGCCAGCAGTCTTAGGACAGGGATAAACACTGAAGCTTTCTTT. This translates into CASSLRTGINTEAFF. The whole variable domain, filled in from reference TRBV28 and TRBJ1-1, reads DVKVTQSSRYLVKRTGEKVFLECVQDMDHENMFWYRQDPGLGLRLIYFSYDVKMKEKGDIPEGYSVSREKKERFSLILESASTNQTSMYLCASSLRTGINTEAFFGQGTRLTVV.

This chain links TRBV7-8 with TRBJ1-5, with D tentatively TRBD1 (5 bases). This CDR3 spans 14 amino acids. The V and J ends lost 2 bases and 2 bases respectively, with 7 bases between them. Germline V gene lookup returns CDR1 SGHVS and CDR2 FQNEAQ. The CDR3 here is CASSLRGGNQPQHF. As DNA, the CDR3 is TGTGCCAGCAGCTTACGGGGGGGCAATCAGCCCCAGCATTTT.

CDR3: CASSLGQSNQPQHF. Written as DNA, the CDR3 is TGTGCCAGCAGCTTGGGACAGAGCAATCAGCCCCAGCATTTT. This chain uses TRBV5-5 with TRBJ1-5; TRBD1 is a possible D gene (5 bases). This CDR3 spans 14 amino acids. Trimming removed 0 bases from V and 1 base from J, with 5 bases in between. In germline, CDR1 is SGHKS, CDR2 YYEKEE (reference sequence).

The chain is built from TRBV28 and TRBJ1-2; TRBD1 agrees at 9 bases. The V gene's germline CDR1 is MDHEN and CDR2 SYDVKM. The trim removed 3 bases at V and 8 bases at J, leaving 10 bases unmatched. The CDR3 length is 15 residues. CDR3 sequence: CASSFGDRAQVGYTF. Written as DNA, the CDR3 is TGTGCCAGCAGTTTTGGGGACAGGGCACAGGTGGGCTACACCTTC.

This chain links TRBV5-4 with TRBJ1-2, with 11 bases fitting TRBD1. Germline V gives CDR1 SGHNT, CDR2 YYREEE (reference sequence). The CDR3 has 14 amino acids. The V segment lost 3 bases and the J segment 7 bases; nucleotides outside the gene matches: 5. The CDR3 region has the DNA TGTGCCAGCAGCTCATCGGGACAGGGGGTTGGCTACACCTTC. This encodes CASSSSGQGVGYTF.

The chain combines TRBV7-2 with TRBJ1-4; D unclear. The V gene's germline CDR1 is SGHTA and CDR2 FQGNSA. CDR3 length: 14 amino acids. Trimming removed 1 base from V and 7 bases from J, with 10 bases in between. CDR3 region: CASSLGSSLEKLFF. The CDR3 DNA reads as TGTGCCAGCAGCTTAGGGTCGTCACTTGAAAAACTGTTTTTT.

The genes are TRBV19 and TRBJ2-3, with D maybe TRBD2 (6 bases). This CDR3 region has 16 residues. Trimming pared 4 bases from V and 6 bases from J, leaving 20 bases between. Germline CDR1 reads LNHDA; CDR2 reads SQIVND (reference sequence). CDR3 nucleotide sequence: TGTGCCAGTAGTAGAGGTGGAGGGACCGGCTCCGATACGCAGTATTTT. This sequence encodes CASSRGGGTGSDTQYF.

V usage is TRBV11-2 and J usage is TRBJ2-7; 7 bases are a match to TRBD2. J lost 3 bases, V lost 1 base, and 3 bases had no gene match. The CDR3 contains 14 residues. Germline lookup yields CDR1 SGHAT and CDR2 FQNNGV. CDR3 DNA: TGTGCCAGCAGCTTAGGGGGGGGAATCTACGAGCAGTACTTC. Translating gives CASSLGGGIYEQYF.

Here the CDR3 DNA reads TGTGCCAGCAGCTTAGGGCTAGCCAACGCCAAAAACATTCAGTACTTC. Amino acid sequence: CASSLGLANAKNIQYF. The rearrangement joins TRBV5-6 to TRBJ2-4, with TRBD2 as a possible D gene (5 bases). The CDR3 is made up of 16 amino acids. V lost 2 bases and J lost 1, with 13 bases in between. Germline CDR1 is SGHDT and CDR2 is YYEEEE.

The chain combines TRBV2 with TRBJ1-3, with D possibly being TRBD1 (6 bases). CDR3 length: 14 residues. The V gene's germline CDR1 is SNHLY and CDR2 FYNNEI. The V end lost 8 bases, the J end lost 0 bases, and 11 bases lay between the germline ends. The CDR3 here is CASERTDSGNTIYF. The DNA of the CDR3 is TGTGCCAGCGAGAGGACAGACTCTGGAAACACCATATATTTT.

The chain combines TRBV4-3 with TRBJ1-1; D uncertain. This CDR3 region has 13 residues. CDR1 and CDR2 from the germline V gene are LGHNA and YSLEER. Trimming left V 0 bases short and J 4 bases short, with 6 bases between. The DNA for the CDR3 is TGCGCCAGCAGCCAAGAAGAGGGCACTGAAGCTTTCTTT. Its translation: CASSQEEGTEAFF.